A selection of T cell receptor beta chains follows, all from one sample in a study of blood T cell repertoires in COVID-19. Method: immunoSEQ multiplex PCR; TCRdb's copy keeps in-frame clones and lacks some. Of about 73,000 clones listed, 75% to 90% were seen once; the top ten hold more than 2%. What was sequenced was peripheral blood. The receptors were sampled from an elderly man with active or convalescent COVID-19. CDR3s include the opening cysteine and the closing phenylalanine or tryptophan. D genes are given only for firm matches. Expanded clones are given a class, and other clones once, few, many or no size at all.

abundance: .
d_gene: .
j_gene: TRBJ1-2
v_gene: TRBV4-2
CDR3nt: TGTGCCAGCAGCCAAGAAACGGGTGGGTCATATGGCTACACCTTC
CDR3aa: CASSQETGGSYGYTF

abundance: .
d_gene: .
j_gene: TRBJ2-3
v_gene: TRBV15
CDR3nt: TGTGCCACCAGCAGAGATAGGGGACAAGGCACAGATACGCAGTATTTT
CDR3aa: CATSRDRGQGTDTQYF

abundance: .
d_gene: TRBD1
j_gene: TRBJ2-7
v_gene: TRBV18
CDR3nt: TGTGCCAGCTCGACGGACAGGACCTACGAGCAGTACTTC
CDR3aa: CASSTDRTYEQYF

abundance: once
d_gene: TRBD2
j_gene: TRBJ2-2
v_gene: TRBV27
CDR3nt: TGTGCCAGCAGCCCACGACTAGCCTTGGGAACCGGGGAGCTGTTTTTT
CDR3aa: CASSPRLALGTGELFF

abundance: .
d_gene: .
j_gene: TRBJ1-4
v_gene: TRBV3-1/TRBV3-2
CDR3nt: TGTGCCAGCAGCCAAGGCCAGGGTGGCAGAGGCGGACTGTTTTTT
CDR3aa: CASSQGQGGRGGLFF

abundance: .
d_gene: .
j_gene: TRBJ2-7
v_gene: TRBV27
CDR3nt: TGTGCCAGCAGTCCTACTATCCCACACGAGCAGTACTTC
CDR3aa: CASSPTIPHEQYF

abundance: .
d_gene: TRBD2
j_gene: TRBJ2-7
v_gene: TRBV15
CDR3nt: TGTGCCACCAGCAGGAACACCGGGACTAGTTTTTACGAGCAGTACTTC
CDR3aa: CATSRNTGTSFYEQYF

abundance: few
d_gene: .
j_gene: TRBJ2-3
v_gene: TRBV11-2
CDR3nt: TGTGCCAGCAGCTTACTTTGGCAGGGGGGAACAGATACGCAGTATTTT
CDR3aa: CASSLLWQGGTDTQYF

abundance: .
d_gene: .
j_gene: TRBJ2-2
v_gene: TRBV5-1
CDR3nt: TGCGCCAGCAGCTTGGCAGGGCCCGGGGAGCTGTTTTTT
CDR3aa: CASSLAGPGELFF

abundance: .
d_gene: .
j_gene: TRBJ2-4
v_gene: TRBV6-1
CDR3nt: TGTGCCAGCAGGGGATCAGGGGTAAAAAACATTCAGTACTTC
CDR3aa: CASRGSGVKNIQYF

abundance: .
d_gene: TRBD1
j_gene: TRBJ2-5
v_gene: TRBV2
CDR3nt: TGTGCCAGCGACGGGACAGGGAAGGAAGAGACCCAGTACTTC
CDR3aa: CASDGTGKEETQYF

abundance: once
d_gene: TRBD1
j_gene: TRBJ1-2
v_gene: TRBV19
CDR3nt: TGTGCCAGTAGTTCCTCACCCCGGGACAGGGCGGCCGGCTACACCTTC
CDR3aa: CASSSSPRDRAAGYTF

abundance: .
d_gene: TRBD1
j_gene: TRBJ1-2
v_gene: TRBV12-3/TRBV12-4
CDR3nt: TGTGCCAGCAGGGACAGGGATCTCGGTGGCTACACCTTC
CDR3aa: CASRDRDLGGYTF

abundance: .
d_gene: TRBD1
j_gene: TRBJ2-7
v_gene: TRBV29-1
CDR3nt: TGCAGCGTTAGTCGCAGGGACAGCGGCGAGCAGTACTTC
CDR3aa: CSVSRRDSGEQYF

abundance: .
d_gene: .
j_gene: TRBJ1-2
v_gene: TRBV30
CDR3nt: TGTGCCTGGAGGTCCCTACATGGCTACACCTTC
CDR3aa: CAWRSLHGYTF

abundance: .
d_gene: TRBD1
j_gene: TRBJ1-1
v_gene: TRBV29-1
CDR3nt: TGCAGCGTTGAACGGACAGGGGGGTACACTGAAGCTTTCTTT
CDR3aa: CSVERTGGYTEAFF